Listed here is a single T cell receptor beta chain. The data originate from a study of STAT5B mutations in CD4+ large granular lymphocyte leukemia. The table came from immunoSEQ multiplex PCR; TCRdb's copy has only in-frame clones and leaves some out. The sample has 22,000 or so clones, around 78% seen once; the top ten hold 0.42%. Healthy controls were blood donor buffy coats. Germline V gene data show CDR1 as SQVTM and CDR2 as ANQGSEA. The V end lost 6 bases, the J end lost 7 bases, and 16 bases lay between the germline ends. This CDR3 spans 12 amino acids. This TCR was sampled from a human donor in good health. The chain carries TRBV29-1 and TRBJ2-7; D perhaps matches TRBD1 (6 bases). What was sequenced was CD4+ T cells from blood buffy coats. The CDR3 region is CSVKTGFREQYF. The CDR3 DNA is TGCAGCGTAAAGACAGGATTTCGGGAGCAGTACTTC.